Following are 30 T cell receptor beta chains from one sample sequenced in a study of CDR3 diversity in severe acne (dated by TCRdb to 2018 to 2020). The library was generated by PCR. Instrument used: Illumina HiSeq 2000. TCRdb reprocessing: public reads trimmed at Q25 with fastp, clones called with MiXCR, in-frame beta chains kept. Identical CDR3 protein sequences are pooled into one entry, listed with their most common genes and DNA. A total of about 84,000 distinct CDR3 sequences appear in this sample, about 54% of them only once. Roughly an eighth of the sample belongs to the ten largest clones. Source material: blood. These receptor sequences come from a male donor in good health, without acne.

The sample holds many counts of this clonotype. The J gene is TRBJ2-7, the V gene TRBV10-3; D is possibly TRBD2 (6 bases). The CDR3 is 12 amino acids. The ends were cut back, 6 bases at V and 3 bases at J, with 9 bases in the middle. Germline CDR1 reads ENHRY; CDR2 reads SYGVKD. The CDR3 DNA reads as TGTGCCATCAGGCGGGACGGCTACGAGCAGTACTTC. This translates into CAIRRDGYEQYF.

The chain has TRBV19 and TRBJ2-5, with D perhaps TRBD1 or TRBD2 (6 bases each). This CDR3 has 16 amino acids. V was cut by 4 bases and J by 4 bases, with 19 bases left in between. Germline V gives CDR1 LNHDA, CDR2 SQIVND (reference sequence). The CDR3 DNA follows: TGTGCCAGTAGTACCTCCGGGGGCCAGGGCGGAGAGACCCAGTACTTC. Translation gives CASSTSGGQGGETQYF.

The chain carries TRBV7-9 and TRBJ2-5; the D gene could be TRBD1 or TRBD2 (5 bases each). Trimming left V 4 bases short and J 4 bases short, with 16 bases between. Germline-derived CDR1 and CDR2 are SEHNR and FQNEAQ (reference sequence). The CDR3 is made up of 15 amino acids. The CDR3 DNA reads TGTGCCAGCAGCTACCTAGGACTTCAGGGAGAGACCCAGTACTTC. This translates into CASSYLGLQGETQYF. Full variable domain (rest looked up from reference TRBV7-9 and TRBJ2-5): DTGVSQNPRHKITKRGQNVTFRCDPISEHNRLYWYRQTLGQGPEFLTYFQNEAQLEKSRLLSDRFSAERPKGSFSTLEIQRTEQGDSAMYLCASSYLGLQGETQYFGPGTRLLVL.

This clonotype was seen a handful of times. The V call is TRBV5-5, the J call TRBJ1-2; possibly TRBD1 for D (6 bases). Germline V gene lookup returns CDR1 SGHKS and CDR2 YYEKEE (reference sequence). The CDR3 runs to 14 residues. The V end was cut by 3 bases, the J end by 10 bases, with 19 bases between. The CDR3 loop reads CASSYRDTVRDYTF. CDR3 coding DNA: TGTGCCAGCAGCTACCGGGACACCGTCCGCGACTACACCTTC.

Concerning this clonotype: A much larger clone differs from this one at a single base, so this may be a read error. J is TRBJ1-2 and V is TRBV10-3; 8 bases are shared with TRBD1. The CDR3 spans 14 residues. Germline V CDR1 and CDR2: ENHRY, SYGVKD. The CDR3 reads CATSGPGQVYGYTF. As DNA, the CDR3 is TGTGCCACCAGTGGGCCGGGACAGGTATATGGCTACACCTTC.

The gene calls are TRBV20-1 and TRBJ2-7; 13 bases fit TRBD2. Germline CDR1 is DFQATT and CDR2 is SNEGSKA (reference sequence). With V trimmed by 5 bases and J by 2 bases, 9 bases remained unmatched. CDR3 length: 16 amino acids. The CDR3 loop reads CSADPGTSGTTYEQYF. Written as DNA, the CDR3 is TGCAGTGCTGATCCCGGGACTAGCGGGACGACCTACGAGCAGTACTTC.

This clonotype occurred a few times. This CDR3 is CASSPGAGPNTEAFF. The CDR3 DNA follows: TGTGCCAGCAGCCCCGGCGCAGGCCCGAACACTGAAGCTTTCTTT. The chain joins TRBV7-3 to TRBJ1-1; no firm D call. This CDR3 is 15 amino acids long. Trimming removed 5 bases from V and 1 base from J, with 14 bases in between. CDR1 and CDR2 from the germline V gene are SGHTA and FQGTGA.

For the CDR3, the DNA is TGTGCCAGCAGTTACTCCCCAGGGACCTACGAGCAGCCCCAGCATTTT. Its protein product is CASSYSPGTYEQPQHF. V and J are TRBV6-5 and TRBJ1-5, with a possible D match to TRBD1 (5 bases). CDR1 and CDR2 from the germline V gene are MNHEY and SVGAGI. CDR3 size: 16 residues. V was shortened by 0 bases and J by 7 bases, with 16 bases between the two germline ends.

This clonotype was seen a few times. The CDR3 nucleotides read TGTGCCAGCACCATTTCGGCAGATACGCAGTATTTT. Encoded protein: CASTISADTQYF. The chain joins TRBV7-9 to TRBJ2-3; D unresolved. CDR1 is SEHNR and CDR2 is FQNEAQ in the germline V gene (reference sequence). This CDR3 contains 12 residues. Trimming left V 7 bases short and J 4 bases short, with 9 bases between.

This clonotype occurred many times. The rearrangement uses TRBV5-6 and TRBJ2-3, with 10 bases lining up with TRBD2. The CDR3 sequence is 16 residues long. Germline lookup yields CDR1 SGHDT and CDR2 YYEEEE. The trim removed 1 base at V and 2 bases at J, leaving 4 bases unmatched. The CDR3: CASSLTSGDFTDTQYF. In DNA, the CDR3 is TGTGCCAGCAGCTTGACTAGCGGGGATTTCACAGATACGCAGTATTTT. Based on the CDR3 plus reference TRBV5-6 and TRBJ2-3, the full variable domain is DAGVTQSPTHLIKTRGQQVTLRCSPKSGHDTVSWYQQALGQGPQFIFQYYEEEERQRGNFPDRFSGHQFPNYSSELNVNALLLGDSALYLCASSLTSGDFTDTQYFGPGTRLTVL.

This clonotype is a singleton in its sample. V is TRBV29-1 and J is TRBJ2-3, with 10 bases identical to TRBD1. The trim removed 8 bases at V and 6 bases at J, leaving 11 bases unmatched. The germline gives CDR1 SQVTM, CDR2 ANQGSEA. The CDR3 totals 14 residues. The CDR3 DNA sequence: TGCAGCCCGCAATCCGGGACAGGGGCCGATACGCAGTATTTT. As protein: CSPQSGTGADTQYF.

This clonotype was seen at least ten times. J is TRBJ2-3 and V is TRBV5-1; TRBD2 agrees at 9 bases. V trimming: 4 bases; J trimming: 11 bases; junction bases outside the gene matches: 11. The germline CDR1 and CDR2 sequences are SGHRS and YFSETQ. This CDR3 has 14 amino acids. CDR3 residues: CASSLELAGGGQYF. CDR3 bases: TGCGCCAGCAGCCTAGAACTAGCGGGTGGAGGGCAGTATTTT.

The chain combines TRBV19 with TRBJ2-2, with D unclear. V was clipped by 5 bases and J by 4 bases, with 8 bases between them. Germline lookup yields CDR1 LNHDA and CDR2 SQIVND (reference sequence). The CDR3 has 13 amino acids. The CDR3 loop is CASSLLGTGELFF. DNA of the CDR3: TGTGCCAGTAGTCTGCTGGGCACCGGGGAGCTGTTTTTT.

This clonotype was seen at least ten times. J is TRBJ2-5 and V is TRBV2, with unresolved D. Germline V CDR1 and CDR2: SNHLY, FYNNEI. The CDR3 runs 10 residues. With 6 bases removed from V and 2 bases from J, the gap between germline ends came to 1 base. The CDR3: CASRQETQYF. CDR3 bases: TGTGCCAGCAGACAAGAGACCCAGTACTTC.

The chain combines TRBV19 with TRBJ2-5; 10 nucleotides line up with TRBD1. V gave up 3 bases and J gave up 5 bases; unmatched junction bases: 6. This CDR3 has 15 residues. Per the germline V gene, CDR1 is LNHDA and CDR2 is SQIVND (reference sequence). Here the CDR3 reads CASSIWTGGGETQYF. The CDR3, as DNA: TGTGCCAGTAGTATCTGGACAGGGGGGGGGGAGACCCAGTACTTC. The full variable domain, rest sourced from reference TRBV19 and TRBJ2-5, is DGGITQSPKYLFRKEGQNVTLSCEQNLNHDAMYWYRQDPGQGLRLIYYSQIVNDFQKGDIAEGYSVSREKKESFPLTVTSAQKNPTAFYLCASSIWTGGGETQYFGPGTRLLVL.

J is TRBJ1-6 and V is TRBV20-1; 8 bases align to TRBD1. The CDR3 length is 13 residues. V gave up 5 bases and J gave up 6 bases; unmatched junction bases: 3. Per germline, CDR1 DFQATT and CDR2 SNEGSKA (reference sequence). CDR3 sequence reads: CSAPDRANSPLHF. The CDR3 coding sequence is TGCAGTGCTCCGGACAGGGCTAATTCACCCCTCCACTTT.

V gene TRBV20-1 combines with J gene TRBJ1-2; the D is unclear. CDR1 is DFQATT and CDR2 is SNEGSKA in the germline V gene (reference sequence). The CDR3 has 12 residues. Trimming stripped 1 base from V and 4 bases from J, with 7 bases between. CDR3 sequence reads: CSARGVGYGYTF. CDR3 sequence (DNA): TGCAGTGCTAGAGGGGTTGGCTATGGCTACACCTTC.

The chain is built from TRBV29-1 and TRBJ1-1, with 10 bases lining up with TRBD1. This CDR3 region has 13 residues. From germline, CDR1 is SQVTM and CDR2 ANQGSEA. V shed 3 bases, J shed 4 bases, and the junction held 2 bases outside the gene matches. For the CDR3, the DNA is TGCAGCGTTGAGGGACAGGGGCTCACTGAAGCTTTCTTT. This encodes CSVEGQGLTEAFF. The full variable domain, completed using reference TRBV29-1 and TRBJ1-1, is SAVISQKPSRDICQRGTSLTIQCQVDSQVTMMFWYRQQPGQSLTLIATANQGSEATYESGFVIDKFPISRPNLTFSTLTVSNMSPEDSSIYLCSVEGQGLTEAFFGQGTRLTVV.

To note about this clonotype: Compared with germline, one end of the junction differs, possibly owing to a read error. The V gene is TRBV7-6, the J gene TRBJ2-7; 9 bases align to TRBD2. Germline CDR1 is SGHVS and CDR2 is FNYEAQ. The CDR3 loop spans 17 amino acids. The CDR3 reads CASSGRAAGRGGGGGDF. DNA for the CDR3: TGTGCCAGCAGCGGACGGGCGGCGGGGCGGGGGGGGGGGGGGGGGGACTTC.

V gene TRBV19 combines with J gene TRBJ1-6; D is unclear. Germline V gene sequence: CDR1 LNHDA, CDR2 SQIVND (reference sequence). V was shortened by 6 bases and J by 7 bases, with 13 bases between the two germline ends. The CDR3 contains 14 residues. CDR3 sequence reads: CASRKEGSNSPLHF. The CDR3 DNA reads as TGTGCCAGTAGAAAAGAGGGCTCAAATTCACCCCTCCACTTT.

The CDR3 here is CASSPGPGAAPFF. CDR3 bases: TGTGCCAGCAGTCCAGGACCAGGGGCTGCACCTTTCTTT. The J gene is TRBJ1-1, the V gene TRBV12-3 or TRBV12-4, with a weak D call TRBD1 (6 bases). V shed 5 bases and J shed 12 bases, with 19 bases lying between them. This CDR3 contains 13 residues.

The chain joins TRBV7-6 to TRBJ1-5; D is possibly TRBD1 (5 bases). The germline V and J ends were trimmed by 2 bases and 4 bases, with 12 bases remaining between them. This CDR3 has 15 residues. The germline V gene encodes CDR1 SGHVS and CDR2 FNYEAQ. The CDR3 coding sequence is TGTGCCAGCAGCTTATGGGACGGGGCGAATCAGCCCCAGCATTTT. Amino acids: CASSLWDGANQPQHF.

This clonotype counts as medium-sized. V and J are TRBV24-1 and TRBJ2-2; D gene uncertain. V was pared by 4 bases and J by 8 bases, with 10 bases between. Per germline, CDR1 KGHDR and CDR2 SFDVKD. This CDR3 has 13 residues. This CDR3 is CATSDRVLGELFF. CDR3 in DNA: TGTGCCACCAGTGACCGTGTGCTGGGGGAGCTGTTTTTT.

This chain joins TRBV20-1 and TRBJ2-2, with 7 bases fitting TRBD2. The junction had 4 bases not matched to a gene; V was cut back by 3 bases and J by 3 bases. The CDR3 is 14 residues long. Per germline, CDR1 DFQATT and CDR2 SNEGSKA (reference sequence). CDR3 nucleotides: TGCAGTGCTAGCGGGAGGTCGGACACCGGGGAGCTGTTTTTT. Protein product: CSASGRSDTGELFF.

This rearrangement joins TRBV5-1 to TRBJ2-5; D is unresolved. Germline CDR1 and CDR2: SGHRS and YFSETQ. CDR3 length equals 11 residues. Trimming removed 5 bases from V and 4 bases from J, with 6 bases in between. CDR3 in DNA: TGCGCCAGCAGTCGGGCAGAGACCCAGTACTTC. Residues: CASSRAETQYF.

Many counts were recorded for this clonotype. The V and J genes are TRBV30 and TRBJ1-4; D not certain. Trimming removed 3 bases from V and 7 bases from J, with 9 bases in between. There are 12 residues in the CDR3. Germline V gene data show CDR1 as GTSNPN and CDR2 as SVGIG (reference sequence). CDR3 region: CAWSEQGEKLFF. CDR3 coding DNA: TGTGCCTGGAGCGAACAAGGTGAAAAACTGTTTTTT. The full variable domain, with the rest looked up from reference TRBV30 and TRBJ1-4, is SQTIHQWPATLVQPVGSPLSLECTVEGTSNPNLYWYRQAAGRGLQLLFYSVGIGQISSEVPQNLSASRPQDRQFILSSKKLLLSDSGFYLCAWSEQGEKLFFGSGTQLSVL.

In regard to this clonotype: A much more abundant neighbour one base away suggests this may be a read error. The V and J genes are TRBV7-8 and TRBJ2-5; no firm D call. The CDR3 consists of 12 residues. Germline V CDR1 and CDR2: SGHVS, FQNEAQ. In DNA, the CDR3 is TGTGCCAGCAGCCGAATGTTGGAGACCCAGCACTTC. This sequence encodes CASSRMLETQHF.

This clonotype has a count of ten or more. The V and J genes are TRBV9 and TRBJ2-5; 12 bases fit TRBD2. The CDR3 has 17 residues. V trimming: 0 bases; J trimming: 1 base; junction bases outside the gene matches: 4. The germline CDR1 and CDR2 sequences are SGDLS and YYNGEE. The CDR3 loop reads CASSVGLAGGIQETQYF. The CDR3 DNA reads TGTGCCAGCAGCGTAGGGCTAGCGGGGGGGATCCAAGAGACCCAGTACTTC.

The chain recombines TRBV6-2 or TRBV6-3 with TRBJ2-7; D possibly corresponds to TRBD1 (5 bases). Between the trimmed V and J ends, which lost 0 bases and 0 bases, there was a span of 15 bases. This CDR3 contains 17 residues. Germline CDR1 is MNHEY and CDR2 is SVGEGT. CDR3: CASSYSPSADTSYEQYF. CDR3 sequence (DNA): TGTGCCAGCAGTTACTCCCCCTCCGCGGACACCTCCTACGAGCAGTACTTC.

Ten or more counts support this clonotype. For the CDR3, the DNA is TGCGCCAGCAGCTTGGAGGCTAGCGGAGCTAGCACAGATACGCAGTATTTT. This codes for CASSLEASGASTDTQYF. The rearrangement joins TRBV5-1 to TRBJ2-3, with 7 bases matching TRBD2. Germline V gene lookup returns CDR1 SGHRS and CDR2 YFSETQ. The CDR3 loop spans 17 amino acids. V was pared by 0 bases and J by 0 bases, with 7 bases of the junction left unmatched.